This T cell receptor beta chain was documented in a study of cytomegalovirus exposure and HLA in healthy donors. This clone was seen a handful of times. Its cognate antigen is unknown. 13 Jbeta primers and 60 Vbeta primers were used for the PCR. Profiled with immunoSEQ multiplex PCR; TCRdb holds only in-frame clones, not every one. Of about 190,000 clones listed, roughly 79% are singletons. CDR1 and CDR2 from the germline V gene are LNHDA and SQIVND (reference sequence). V lost 4 bases and J 5 bases, leaving 6 bases between the germline ends. CDR3 length: 12 amino acids. Study conclusions and caveats: In vitro experiments confirmed that a few CMV-associated chains were specific for CMV antigens.

Each donor was nominally healthy when sampled (though unrecorded immune exposures were likely). V is TRBV19 and J is TRBJ2-1; D unresolved. The source material was PBMCs. The source is a woman aged 18-35 years in good health and CMV-seronegative. The CDR3 is CASSTPNNEQFF. CDR3 DNA sequence: TGTGCCAGTAGTACCCCTAACAATGAGCAGTTCTTC.